This T cell receptor beta chain originates from a study of cytomegalovirus exposure and HLA in healthy donors. This clone was recorded only once. A read error may account for a junction end that differs from germline. Other DNA sequences in this specimen translate into the identical CDR3. The CDR3 has 13 residues. Germline CDR1 reads SSHAT; CDR2 reads FNYEAQ (reference sequence). The PCR had 60 Vbeta and 13 Jbeta primers. The repertoire was sequenced with immunoSEQ multiplex PCR; TCRdb's copy has only in-frame clones and lacks some. The sample has roughly 150,000 clones; 70% to 80% are singletons. This clonotype was sampled from a man under 40 in good health and CMV-seronegative. Sequences were obtained from PBMCs. The chain combines TRBV7-7 with TRBJ2-1; 8 bases map to TRBD1. The CDR3 reads CASSLDRGNEQFF. The CDR3 DNA sequence: TGTGCTAGCAGCTTAGACAGGGGCAATGAGCAGTTCTTC.